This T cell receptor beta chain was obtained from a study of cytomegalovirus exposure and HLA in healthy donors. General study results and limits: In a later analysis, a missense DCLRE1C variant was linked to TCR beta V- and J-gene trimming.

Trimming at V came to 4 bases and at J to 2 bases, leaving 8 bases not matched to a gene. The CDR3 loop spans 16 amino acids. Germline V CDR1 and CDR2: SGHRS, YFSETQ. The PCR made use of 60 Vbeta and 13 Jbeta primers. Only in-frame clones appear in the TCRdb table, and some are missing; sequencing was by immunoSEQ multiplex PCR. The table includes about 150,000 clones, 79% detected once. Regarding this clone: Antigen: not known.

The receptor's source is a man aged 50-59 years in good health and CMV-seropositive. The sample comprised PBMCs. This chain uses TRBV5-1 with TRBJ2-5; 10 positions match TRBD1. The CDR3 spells CASSLGTGVGQETQYF. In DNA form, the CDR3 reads TGCGCCAGCAGCCTTGGGACAGGGGTTGGACAAGAGACCCAGTACTTC.